The entry that follows covers one TCR beta chain sequence. The antigen remains undetermined. This sample stems from a study of vaccination effects on CD4 cells after COVID-19. Across the study: After the second dose, samples were taken at median day 72.

V lost 1 base, J lost 0 bases, and 4 bases stayed unmatched. Germline values: CDR1 LNHNV, CDR2 YYDKDF (reference sequence). CDR3 length: 16 amino acids. Produced via immunoSEQ multiplex PCR; TCRdb's table is partial and in-frame only. Altogether approximately 25,000 clones are present, about 80% being singletons, with the ten largest covering 1.4% to 1.5%. Expansion with viral peptide pools was applied to antigen-specific CD4+ T cells by the ViraFEST assay prior to sequencing. Following 10 days of culture, CD4+ T cells were isolated. Each participant received a vaccine that was either BNT162b2 or mRNA-1273, given as two doses. Culturing of 1.5 million to 2.5 million PBMC per well took place with 8.5 to 10 IU/ml IL-2 and 9.5 to 10 ug/ml peptides.

The clonotype originates from a human donor who received a COVID-19 vaccine. Some clones in this sample may be carry-over from other donors' samples. Material: CD4+ T cells from PBMCs cultured with HCoV-NL63 spike peptides, obtained after COVID-19 vaccination. The rearrangement links TRBV15 to TRBJ2-3; 7 nucleotides agree with TRBD2. CDR3 sequence reads: CATSRALAVSTDTQYF. The DNA for the CDR3 is TGTGCCACCAGCAGAGCCCTAGCGGTCAGCACAGATACGCAGTATTTT.